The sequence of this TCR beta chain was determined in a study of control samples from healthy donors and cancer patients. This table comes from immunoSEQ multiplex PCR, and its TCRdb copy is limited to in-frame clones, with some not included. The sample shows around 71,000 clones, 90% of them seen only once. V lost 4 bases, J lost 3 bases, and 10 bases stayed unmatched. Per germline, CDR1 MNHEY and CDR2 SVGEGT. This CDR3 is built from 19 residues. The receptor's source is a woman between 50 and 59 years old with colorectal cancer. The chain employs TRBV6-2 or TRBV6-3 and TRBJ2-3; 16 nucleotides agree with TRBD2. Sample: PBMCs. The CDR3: CASSSGTSGRATGTDTQYF. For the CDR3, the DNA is TGTGCCAGCAGTTCCGGGACTAGCGGGAGGGCCACAGGGACAGATACGCAGTATTTT.